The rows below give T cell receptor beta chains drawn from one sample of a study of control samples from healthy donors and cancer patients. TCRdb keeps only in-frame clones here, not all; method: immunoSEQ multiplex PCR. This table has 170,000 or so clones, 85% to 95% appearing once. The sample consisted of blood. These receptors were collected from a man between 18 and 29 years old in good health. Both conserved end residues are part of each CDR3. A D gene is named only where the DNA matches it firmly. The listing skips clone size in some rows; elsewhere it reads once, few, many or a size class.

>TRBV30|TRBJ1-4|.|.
CAWSPGTADEKLFF
TGTGCCTGGAGTCCCGGGACCGCGGATGAAAAACTGTTTTTT
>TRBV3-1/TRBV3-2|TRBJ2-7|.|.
CASSQGDEQYF
TGTGCCAGCAGCCAAGGGGACGAGCAGTACTTC
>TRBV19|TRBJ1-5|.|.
CASTPSGVQPQHF
TGTGCCAGTACCCCAAGTGGGGTTCAGCCCCAGCATTTT
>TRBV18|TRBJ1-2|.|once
CASSEDYGYTF
TGTGCCAGCTCCGAAGACTATGGCTACACCTTC
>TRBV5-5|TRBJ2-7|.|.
CASSLRTSPVDEQYF
TGTGCCAGCAGCTTAAGGACATCTCCTGTGGACGAGCAGTACTTC
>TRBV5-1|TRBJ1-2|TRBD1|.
CASSLDRGFNYGYTF
TGCGCCAGCAGCCTGGACAGGGGCTTTAACTATGGCTACACCTTC
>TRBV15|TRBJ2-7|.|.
CATSRGEGVSYEQYF
TGTGCCACCAGCAGAGGGGAGGGGGTCTCCTACGAGCAGTACTTC
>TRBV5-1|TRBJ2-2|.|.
CASSLPGDPPITGELFF
TGCGCCAGCAGCTTGCCAGGGGACCCTCCCATCACCGGGGAGCTGTTTTTT
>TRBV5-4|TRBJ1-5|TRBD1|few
CASSLQGVDQPQHF
TGTGCCAGCAGCTTACAGGGGGTGGATCAGCCCCAGCATTTT
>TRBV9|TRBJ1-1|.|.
CASSVGQSMNTEAFF
TGTGCCAGCAGCGTAGGGCAGTCTATGAACACTGAAGCTTTCTTT
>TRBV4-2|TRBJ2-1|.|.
CASSRGSGGLYNEQFF
TGTGCCAGCAGCCGGGGCTCAGGGGGACTCTACAATGAGCAGTTCTTC
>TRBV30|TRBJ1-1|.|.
CAWKDLPSTGTSEAFF
TGTGCCTGGAAAGACTTACCCAGTACTGGGACATCTGAAGCTTTCTTT
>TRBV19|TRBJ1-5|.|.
CASRRAADHQPQHF
TGTGCCAGTAGGCGGGCGGCAGACCATCAGCCCCAGCATTTT
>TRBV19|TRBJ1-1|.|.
CASSIQGTGNTEAFF
TGTGCCAGTAGTATACAGGGGACTGGGAACACTGAAGCTTTCTTT
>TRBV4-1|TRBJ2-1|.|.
CASSQASVIVRSVGNEQFF
TGCGCCAGCAGCCAAGCTTCAGTAATAGTTCGCTCAGTGGGGAATGAGCAGTTCTTC
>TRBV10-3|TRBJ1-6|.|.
CAISERAEGTNSPLHF
TGTGCCATCAGTGAAAGGGCTGAGGGGACGAATTCACCCCTCCACTTT
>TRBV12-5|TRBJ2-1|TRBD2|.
CASLPSGGALDEQFF
TGTGCTAGTCTCCCGAGCGGGGGGGCCCTGGATGAGCAGTTCTTC
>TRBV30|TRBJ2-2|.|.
CAWSLRTGELFF
TGTGCCTGGAGTCTGAGGACCGGGGAGCTGTTTTTT
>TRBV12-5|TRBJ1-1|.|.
CASGLVLKGDTEAFF
TGTGCTAGTGGTTTGGTACTAAAGGGGGACACTGAAGCTTTCTTT
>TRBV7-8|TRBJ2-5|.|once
CASSLGMQETQYF
TGTGCCAGCAGCTTAGGGATGCAAGAGACCCAGTACTTC
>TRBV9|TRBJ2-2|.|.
CASSAPEQGNTGELFF
TGTGCCAGCAGCGCACCGGAACAGGGGAACACCGGGGAGCTGTTTTTT
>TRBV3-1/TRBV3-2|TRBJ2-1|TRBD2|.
CASSPLRGGWGNEQFF
TGTGCCAGCAGCCCCCTGCGGGGGGGCTGGGGCAATGAGCAGTTCTTC
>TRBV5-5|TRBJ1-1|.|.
CASSLTDLNTEAFF
TGTGCCAGCAGTTTGACAGATTTGAACACTGAAGCTTTCTTT
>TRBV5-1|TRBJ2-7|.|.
CASSLAYEQYF
TGCGCCAGCAGCTTGGCCTACGAGCAGTACTTC
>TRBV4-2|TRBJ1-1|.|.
CASSPDSGTEAFF
TGTGCCAGCAGCCCGGACTCGGGGACTGAAGCTTTCTTT
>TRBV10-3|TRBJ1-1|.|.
CAISGQLTGHTEAFF
TGTGCCATCAGTGGACAACTGACAGGTCACACTGAAGCTTTCTTT
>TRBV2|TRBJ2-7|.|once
CASSEAGSIYEQYF
TGTGCCAGCAGTGAAGCAGGGAGCATCTACGAGCAGTACTTC
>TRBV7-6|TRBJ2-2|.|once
CASSLMAGTNTGELFF
TGTGCCAGCAGCTTGATGGCGGGGACGAACACCGGGGAGCTGTTTTTT